A single sample gave rise to the 8 T cell receptor beta chains below, sequenced in a study of T cell responses to AZD1222 COVID-19 vaccine. Clones were read by immunoSEQ multiplex PCR, and TCRdb kept only the in-frame ones, dropping some. Of approximately 70,000 clones in the sample, 88% were seen once. The source material was peripheral blood, sampled 28 days after the second dose of the MenACWY control vaccine. Receptor source: an adult who received the MenACWY meningococcal vaccine as a control.

The chain uses TRBV5-1 and TRBJ2-3, with 10 bases lining up with TRBD1. Germline CDR1 is SGHRS and CDR2 is YFSETQ. The CDR3 covers 14 residues. Trimming cost V 4 bases and J 3 bases; bases outside gene matches: 2. This chain's CDR3 is CASSPDRGTDTQYF. The CDR3 bases are TGCGCCAGCAGCCCGGACAGGGGGACAGATACGCAGTATTTT.

V and J are TRBV6-6 and TRBJ1-4; 7 positions agree with TRBD1. The V gene's germline CDR1 is MNHNY and CDR2 SVGAGI (reference sequence). The CDR3 contains 14 residues. The junction had 5 bases not matched to a gene; V was cut back by 6 bases and J by 4 bases. The CDR3: CASSGQEFNEKLFF. The CDR3 region has the DNA TGTGCCAGCAGCGGACAGGAGTTTAATGAAAAACTGTTTTTT.

The chain has TRBV15 and TRBJ1-5; D ambiguous. CDR3 size: 16 residues. Trimming pared 0 bases from V and 4 bases from J, leaving 13 bases between. Germline CDR1 LNHNV, CDR2 YYDKDF (reference sequence). CDR3 amino acids: CATSRDLLPENQPQHF. The CDR3 DNA sequence: TGTGCCACCAGCAGAGATCTCTTGCCCGAGAATCAGCCCCAGCATTTT.

The CDR3 sequence is CASSELPGQGSGYTF. In nucleotides, the CDR3 is TGTGCCAGCAGTGAGCTACCGGGACAGGGGTCAGGCTACACCTTC. V gene TRBV2 combines with J gene TRBJ1-2; 10 bases are a match to TRBD1. Germline trimming cut 3 bases from V and 8 bases from J; bases unmatched to any gene: 9. Germline V lookup: CDR1 SNHLY, CDR2 FYNNEI. The CDR3 consists of 15 residues.

This clone came up a few times. This chain uses TRBV21-1 with TRBJ2-6; TRBD1 is the table's D call, not checked against the DNA. TRBV21-1 is termed a pseudogene. The CDR3 has 19 residues. The CDR3 region is CASGERQQGRWSGANVLTF. CDR3 sequence (DNA): TGTGCCAGCGGGGAACGGCAACAGGGGAGGTGGTCTGGGGCCAACGTCCTGACTTTC.

This clone was counted only a few times. V and J are TRBV4-1 and TRBJ2-5; 12 bases align to TRBD2. Trimming took 0 bases from V and 6 from J; bases not matched to a gene: 8. CDR1 is MGHRA, CDR2 YSYEKL, per germline. The CDR3 has 17 residues. The CDR3 DNA reads as TGCGCCAGCAGCCAAGAAGATGGGACTAGCGGGTTGCAGACCCAGTACTTC. Its protein product is CASSQEDGTSGLQTQYF.

V is TRBV9 and J is TRBJ1-6, with 9 bases matching TRBD1. This CDR3 region has 14 residues. V lost 5 bases to trimming and J lost 6 bases; unmatched junction nucleotides: 3. Germline V lookup: CDR1 SGDLS, CDR2 YYNGEE. CDR3 sequence: CASRRDRANSPLHF. CDR3 DNA: TGTGCCAGCAGAAGGGACAGGGCTAATTCACCCCTCCACTTT.

There are a few counts of this clone. J is TRBJ1-2 and V is TRBV19; unclear D gene. The CDR3 is 13 amino acids. The germline CDR1 and CDR2 sequences are LNHDA and SQIVND (reference sequence). The ends were cut back, 4 bases at V and 3 bases at J, with 9 bases in the middle. The CDR3 DNA reads as TGTGCCAGTAGTAGGCGGGGTGACTATGGCTACACCTTC. Translated: CASSRRGDYGYTF.